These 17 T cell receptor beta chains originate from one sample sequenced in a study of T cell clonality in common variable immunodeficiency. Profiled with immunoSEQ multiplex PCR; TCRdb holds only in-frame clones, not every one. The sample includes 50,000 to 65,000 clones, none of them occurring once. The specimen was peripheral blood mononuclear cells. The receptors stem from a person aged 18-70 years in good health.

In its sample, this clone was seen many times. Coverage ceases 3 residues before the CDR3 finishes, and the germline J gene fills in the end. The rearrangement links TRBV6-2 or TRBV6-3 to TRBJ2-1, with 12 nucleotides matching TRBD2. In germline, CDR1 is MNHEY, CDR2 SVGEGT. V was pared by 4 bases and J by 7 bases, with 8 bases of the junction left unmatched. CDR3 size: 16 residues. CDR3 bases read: TGTGCCAGCAGTTGGGGAGGGACTAGCGGGTTAAATGAG. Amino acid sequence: CASSWGGTSGLNE. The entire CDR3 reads CASSWGGTSGLNEQFF.

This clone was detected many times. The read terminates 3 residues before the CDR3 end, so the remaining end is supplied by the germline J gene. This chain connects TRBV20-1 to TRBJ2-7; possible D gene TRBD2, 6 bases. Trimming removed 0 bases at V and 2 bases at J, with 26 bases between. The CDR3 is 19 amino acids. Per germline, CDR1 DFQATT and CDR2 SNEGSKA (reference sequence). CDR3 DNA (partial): TGCAGTGCTAGAGATTTTAAGGGCACCCGCGGCGGCGGGGCCTACGAG. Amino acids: CSARDFKGTRGGGAYE. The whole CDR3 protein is CSARDFKGTRGGGAYEQYF.

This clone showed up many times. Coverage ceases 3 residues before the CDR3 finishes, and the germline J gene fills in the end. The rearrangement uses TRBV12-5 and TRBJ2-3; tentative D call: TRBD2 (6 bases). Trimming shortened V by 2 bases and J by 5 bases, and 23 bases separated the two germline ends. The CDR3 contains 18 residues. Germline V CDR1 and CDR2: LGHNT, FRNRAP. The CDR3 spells CASGLPQEGHIREDTQYF. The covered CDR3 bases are TGTGCTAGTGGTTTGCCCCAGGAGGGGCACATAAGGGAAGATACG.

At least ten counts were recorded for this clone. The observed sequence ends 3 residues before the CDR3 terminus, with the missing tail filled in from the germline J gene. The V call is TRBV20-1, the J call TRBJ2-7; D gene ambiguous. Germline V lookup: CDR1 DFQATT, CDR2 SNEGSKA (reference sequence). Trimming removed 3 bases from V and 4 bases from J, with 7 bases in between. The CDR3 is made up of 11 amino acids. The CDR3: CSASSVYEQYF. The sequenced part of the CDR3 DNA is TGCAGTGCTAGTTCCGTATACGAG.

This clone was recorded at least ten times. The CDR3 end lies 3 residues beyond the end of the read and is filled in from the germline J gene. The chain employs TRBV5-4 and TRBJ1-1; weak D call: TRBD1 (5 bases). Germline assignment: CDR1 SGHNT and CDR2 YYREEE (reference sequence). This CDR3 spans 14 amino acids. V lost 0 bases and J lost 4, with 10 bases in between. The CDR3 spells CASSLGQGGTEAFF. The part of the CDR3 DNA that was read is TGTGCCAGCAGCTTGGGGCAGGGTGGCACTGAA. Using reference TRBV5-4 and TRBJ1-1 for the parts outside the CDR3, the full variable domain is ETGVTQSPTHLIKTRGQQVTLRCSSQSGHNTVSWYQQALGQGPQFIFQYYREEENGRGNFPPRFSGLQFPNYSSELNVNALELDDSALYLCASSLGQGGTEAFFGQGTRLTVV.

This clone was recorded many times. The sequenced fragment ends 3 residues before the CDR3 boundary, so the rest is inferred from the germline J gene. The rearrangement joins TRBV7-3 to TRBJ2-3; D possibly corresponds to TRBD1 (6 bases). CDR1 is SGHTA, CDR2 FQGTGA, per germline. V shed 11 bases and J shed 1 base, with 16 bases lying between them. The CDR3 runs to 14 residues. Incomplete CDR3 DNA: TGTGCCCGCACTGACAGGTTCCGCACAGATACG. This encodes CARTDRFRTDT. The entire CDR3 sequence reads CARTDRFRTDTQYF.

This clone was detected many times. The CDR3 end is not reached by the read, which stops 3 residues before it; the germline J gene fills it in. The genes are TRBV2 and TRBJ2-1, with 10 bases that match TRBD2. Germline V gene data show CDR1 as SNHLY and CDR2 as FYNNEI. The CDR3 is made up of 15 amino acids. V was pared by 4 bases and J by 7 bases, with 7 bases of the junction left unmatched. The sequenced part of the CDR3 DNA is TGTGCCAGCAGTGCCCTAGCGGGGGAGGTGAATGAG. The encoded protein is CASSALAGEVNE. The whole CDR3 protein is CASSALAGEVNEQFF.

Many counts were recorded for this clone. The CDR3 here is CSALARAGTDTQYF. The sequenced CDR3 bases are TGCAGTGCTCTGGCCAGGGCGGGGACAGATACG. The J gene is TRBJ2-3, the V gene TRBV20-1; possibly TRBD2 for D (6 bases). Coverage ceases 3 residues before the CDR3 finishes, and the germline J gene fills in the end. Germline assignment: CDR1 DFQATT and CDR2 SNEGSKA (reference sequence). Trimming pared 5 bases from V and 3 bases from J, leaving 15 bases between. The CDR3 totals 14 residues.

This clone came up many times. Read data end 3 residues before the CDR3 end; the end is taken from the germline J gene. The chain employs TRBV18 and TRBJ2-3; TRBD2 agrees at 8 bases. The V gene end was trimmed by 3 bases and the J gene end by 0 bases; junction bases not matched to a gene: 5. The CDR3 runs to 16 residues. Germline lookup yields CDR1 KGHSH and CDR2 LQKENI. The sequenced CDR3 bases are TGTGCCAGCTCACCCTTTATAGCGGGGAGCACAGATACG. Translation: CASSPFIAGSTDT. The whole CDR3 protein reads CASSPFIAGSTDTQYF.

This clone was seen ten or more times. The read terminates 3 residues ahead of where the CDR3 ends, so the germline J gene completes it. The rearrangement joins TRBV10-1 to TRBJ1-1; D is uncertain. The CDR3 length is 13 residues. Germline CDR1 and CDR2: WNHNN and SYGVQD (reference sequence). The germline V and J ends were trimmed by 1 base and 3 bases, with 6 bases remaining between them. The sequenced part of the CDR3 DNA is TGCGCCAGCAGTGAGTACCGGGACACTGAA. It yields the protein CASSEYRDTE. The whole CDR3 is CASSEYRDTEAFF.

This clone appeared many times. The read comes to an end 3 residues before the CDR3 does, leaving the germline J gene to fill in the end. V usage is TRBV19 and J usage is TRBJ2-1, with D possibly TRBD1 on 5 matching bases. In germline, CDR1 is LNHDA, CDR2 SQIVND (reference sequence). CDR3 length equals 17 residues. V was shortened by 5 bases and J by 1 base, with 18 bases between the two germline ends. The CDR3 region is CASSVPTGPFSYNEQFF. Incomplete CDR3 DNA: TGTGCCAGTAGTGTTCCTACAGGCCCCTTTTCCTACAATGAG.

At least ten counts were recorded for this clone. The CDR3 bases that were read are TGTGCCAGTAGTTTAAGATGGACGGACAGCTCCTACAATGAG. Its protein product is CASSLRWTDSSYNE. Given in full, the CDR3 is CASSLRWTDSSYNEQFF. The rearrangement uses TRBV19 and TRBJ2-1, with a possible D match to TRBD1 (6 bases). The CDR3 end is not reached by the read, which stops 3 residues before it; the germline J gene fills it in. The CDR3 has 17 residues. V was cut by 5 bases and J by 0 bases, with 17 bases left in between. Germline CDR1 and CDR2: LNHDA and SQIVND (reference sequence).

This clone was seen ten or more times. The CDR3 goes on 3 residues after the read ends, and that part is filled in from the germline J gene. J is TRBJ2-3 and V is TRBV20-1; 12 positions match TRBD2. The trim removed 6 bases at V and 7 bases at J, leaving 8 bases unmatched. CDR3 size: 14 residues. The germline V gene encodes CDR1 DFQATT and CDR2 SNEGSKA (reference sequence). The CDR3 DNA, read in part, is TGCAGTGCACACTCTAGCGGGGGGGCCTATACG. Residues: CSAHSSGGAYT. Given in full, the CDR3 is CSAHSSGGAYTQYF.

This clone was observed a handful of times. The CDR3 loop is CASSATLGGYEQYF. The DNA read from the CDR3 is TGTGCCAGCAGCGCGACCTTGGGGGGCTACGAG. J is TRBJ2-7 and V is TRBV7-9, with D perhaps TRBD2 (6 bases). Sequencing ends 3 residues short of the CDR3 end; the germline J gene provides the rest. The V gene lost 5 bases and the J gene lost 3 bases, with 14 bases spanning the gap. The CDR3 sequence is 14 residues long. Germline assignment: CDR1 SEHNR and CDR2 FQNEAQ (reference sequence).

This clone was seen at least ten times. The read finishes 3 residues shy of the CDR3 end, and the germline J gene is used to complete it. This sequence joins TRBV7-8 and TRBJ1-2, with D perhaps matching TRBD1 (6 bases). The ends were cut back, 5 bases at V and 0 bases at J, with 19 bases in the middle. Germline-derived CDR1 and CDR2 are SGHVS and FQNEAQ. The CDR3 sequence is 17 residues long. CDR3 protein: CASSDLQGDLANYGYTF. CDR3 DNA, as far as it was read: TGTGCCAGCAGCGACCTACAGGGAGACTTAGCTAACTATGGC.

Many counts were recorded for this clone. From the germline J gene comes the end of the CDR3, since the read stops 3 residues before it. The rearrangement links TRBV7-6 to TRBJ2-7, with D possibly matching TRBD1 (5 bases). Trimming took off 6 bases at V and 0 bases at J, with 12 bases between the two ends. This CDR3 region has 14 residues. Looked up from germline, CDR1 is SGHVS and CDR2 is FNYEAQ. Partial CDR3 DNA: TGTGCCAGCAGTCTTCAGGGTGGCTCCTACGAG. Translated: CASSLQGGSYE. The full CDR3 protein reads CASSLQGGSYEQYF.

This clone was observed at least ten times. CDR3 protein: CASSLGTGGTGELFF. The sequenced part of the CDR3 DNA is TGCGCCAGCAGCTTGGGGACAGGGGGCACCGGGGAG. The J gene is TRBJ2-2, the V gene TRBV5-1; 10 bases fit TRBD1. The read ends 3 residues before the CDR3 terminus; that terminus is restored from the germline J gene. Per germline, CDR1 SGHRS and CDR2 YFSETQ. V shed 0 bases, J shed 4 bases, and the junction held 0 bases outside the gene matches. The CDR3 extends over 15 amino acids.